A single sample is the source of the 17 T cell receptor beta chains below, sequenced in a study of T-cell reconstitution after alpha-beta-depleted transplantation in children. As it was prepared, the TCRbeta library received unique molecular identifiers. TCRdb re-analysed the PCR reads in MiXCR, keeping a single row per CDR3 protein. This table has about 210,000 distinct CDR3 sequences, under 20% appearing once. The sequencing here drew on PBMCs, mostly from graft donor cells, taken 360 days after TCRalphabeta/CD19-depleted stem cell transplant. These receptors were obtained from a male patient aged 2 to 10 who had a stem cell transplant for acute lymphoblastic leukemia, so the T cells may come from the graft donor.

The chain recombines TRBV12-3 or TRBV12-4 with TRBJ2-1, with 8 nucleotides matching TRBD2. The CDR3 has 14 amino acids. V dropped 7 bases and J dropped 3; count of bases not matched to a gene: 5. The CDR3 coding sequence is TGTGCCAGCATCCCGGGGGGGATCTACAATGAGCAGTTCTTC. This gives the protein CASIPGGIYNEQFF.

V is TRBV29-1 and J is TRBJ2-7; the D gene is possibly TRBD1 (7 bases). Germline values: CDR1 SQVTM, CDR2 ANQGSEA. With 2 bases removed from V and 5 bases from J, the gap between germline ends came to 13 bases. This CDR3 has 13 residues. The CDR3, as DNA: TGCAGCGTTGAACGGAGGGGGCCGGACGAGCAGTACTTC. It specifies CSVERRGPDEQYF.

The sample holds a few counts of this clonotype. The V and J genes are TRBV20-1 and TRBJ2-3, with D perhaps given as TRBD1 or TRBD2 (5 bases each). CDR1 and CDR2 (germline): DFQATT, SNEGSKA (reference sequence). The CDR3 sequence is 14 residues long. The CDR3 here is CRGLGADIVDTQYF. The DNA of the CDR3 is TGCAGAGGCCTAGGAGCGGACATCGTGGATACGCAGTATTTT.

CDR3 sequence reads: CASSRMRGTTNSYNEQFF. The DNA of the CDR3 is TGTGCCAGCAGCCGCATGAGGGGGACGACTAACTCCTACAATGAGCAGTTCTTC. The J gene is TRBJ2-1, the V gene TRBV6-5; TRBD1 is a possible D gene (6 bases). The V end was cut by 6 bases, the J end by 0 bases, with 21 bases between. Germline CDR1 and CDR2: MNHEY and SVGAGI. This CDR3 has 18 residues.

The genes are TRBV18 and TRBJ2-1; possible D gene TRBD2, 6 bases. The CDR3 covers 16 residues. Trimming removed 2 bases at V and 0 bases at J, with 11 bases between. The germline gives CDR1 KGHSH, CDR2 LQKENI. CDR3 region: CASSPIAVSSYNEQFF. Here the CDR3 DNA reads TGTGCCAGCTCACCAATAGCGGTGAGCTCCTACAATGAGCAGTTCTTC.

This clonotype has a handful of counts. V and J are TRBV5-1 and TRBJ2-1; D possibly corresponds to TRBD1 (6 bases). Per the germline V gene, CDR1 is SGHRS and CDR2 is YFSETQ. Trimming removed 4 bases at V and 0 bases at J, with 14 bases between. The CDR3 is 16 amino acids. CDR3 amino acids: CASSPLEDSSYNEQFF. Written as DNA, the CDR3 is TGCGCCAGCAGCCCCCTTGAGGACAGCTCCTACAATGAGCAGTTCTTC. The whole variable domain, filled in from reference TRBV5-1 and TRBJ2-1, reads KAGVTQTPRYLIKTRGQQVTLSCSPISGHRSVSWYQQTPGQGLQFLFEYFSETQRNKGNFPGRFSGRQFSNSRSEMNVSTLELGDSALYLCASSPLEDSSYNEQFFGPGTRLTVL.

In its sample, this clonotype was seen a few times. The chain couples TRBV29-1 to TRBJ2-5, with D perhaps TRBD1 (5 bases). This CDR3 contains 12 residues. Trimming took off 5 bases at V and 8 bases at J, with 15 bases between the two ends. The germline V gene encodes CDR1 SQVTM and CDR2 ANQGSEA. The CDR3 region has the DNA TGCAGCGTTCCCGAAAAACAGGCTACCCAGTACTTC. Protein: CSVPEKQATQYF. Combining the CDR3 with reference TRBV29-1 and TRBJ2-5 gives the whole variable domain SAVISQKPSRDICQRGTSLTIQCQVDSQVTMMFWYRQQPGQSLTLIATANQGSEATYESGFVIDKFPISRPNLTFSTLTVSNMSPEDSSIYLCSVPEKQATQYFGPGTRLLVL.

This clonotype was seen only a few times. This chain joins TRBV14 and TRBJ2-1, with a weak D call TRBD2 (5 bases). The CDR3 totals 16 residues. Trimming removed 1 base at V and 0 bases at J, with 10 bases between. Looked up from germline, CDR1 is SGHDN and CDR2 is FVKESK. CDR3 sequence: CASSQALGVSYNEQFF. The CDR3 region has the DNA TGTGCCAGCAGCCAAGCTCTCGGGGTCTCCTACAATGAGCAGTTCTTC. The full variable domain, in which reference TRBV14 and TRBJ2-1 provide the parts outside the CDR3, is EAGVTQFPSHSVIEKGQTVTLRCDPISGHDNLYWYRRVMGKEIKFLLHFVKESKQDESGMPNNRFLAERTGGTYSTLKVQPAELEDSGVYFCASSQALGVSYNEQFFGPGTRLTVL.

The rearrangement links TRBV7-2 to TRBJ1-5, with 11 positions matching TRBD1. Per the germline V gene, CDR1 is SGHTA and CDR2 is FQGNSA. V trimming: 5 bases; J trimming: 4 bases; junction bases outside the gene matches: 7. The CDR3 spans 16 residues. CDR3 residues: CASSPRDRGANQPQHF. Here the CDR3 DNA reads TGTGCCAGCAGCCCCCGGGACAGGGGGGCTAATCAGCCCCAGCATTTT.

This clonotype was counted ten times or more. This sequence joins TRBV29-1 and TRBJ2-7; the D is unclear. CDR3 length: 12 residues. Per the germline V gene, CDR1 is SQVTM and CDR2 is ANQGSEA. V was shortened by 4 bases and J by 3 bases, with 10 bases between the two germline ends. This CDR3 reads CSVGDGNYEQYF. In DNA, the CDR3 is TGCAGCGTTGGAGACGGAAACTACGAGCAGTACTTC.

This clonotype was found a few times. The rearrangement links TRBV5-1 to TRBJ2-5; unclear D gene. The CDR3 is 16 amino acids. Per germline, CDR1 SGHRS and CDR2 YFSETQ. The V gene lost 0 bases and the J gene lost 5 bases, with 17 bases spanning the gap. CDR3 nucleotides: TGCGCCAGCAGCTTGGTCTCCCGAGCCTTGTCGGAGACCCAGTACTTC. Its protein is CASSLVSRALSETQYF.

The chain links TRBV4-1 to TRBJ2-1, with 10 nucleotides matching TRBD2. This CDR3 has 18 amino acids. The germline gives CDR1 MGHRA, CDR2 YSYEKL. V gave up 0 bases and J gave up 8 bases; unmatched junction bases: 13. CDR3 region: CASSQDSASGGIQYEQFF. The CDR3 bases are TGCGCCAGCAGCCAAGATAGCGCTAGCGGGGGAATCCAGTATGAGCAGTTCTTC.

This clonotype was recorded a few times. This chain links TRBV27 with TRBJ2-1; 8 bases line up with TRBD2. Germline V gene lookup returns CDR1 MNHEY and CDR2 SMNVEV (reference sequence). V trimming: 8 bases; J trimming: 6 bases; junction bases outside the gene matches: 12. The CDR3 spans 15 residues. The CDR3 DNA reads TGTGCCAGCTCAGGTGGGGCTAGCGGGCGCAATGAGCAGTTCTTC. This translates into CASSGGASGRNEQFF.

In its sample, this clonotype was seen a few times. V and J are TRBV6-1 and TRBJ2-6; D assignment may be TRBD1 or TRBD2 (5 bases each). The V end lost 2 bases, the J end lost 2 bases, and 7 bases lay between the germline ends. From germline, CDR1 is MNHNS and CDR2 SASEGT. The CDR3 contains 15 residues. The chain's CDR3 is CASSERGPGANVLTF. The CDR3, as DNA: TGTGCCAGCAGTGAAAGGGGACCTGGGGCCAACGTCCTGACTTTC.

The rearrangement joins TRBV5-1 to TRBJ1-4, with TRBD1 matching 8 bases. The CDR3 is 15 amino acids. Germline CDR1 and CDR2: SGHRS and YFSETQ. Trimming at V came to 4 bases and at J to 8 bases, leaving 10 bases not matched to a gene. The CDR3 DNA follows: TGCGCCAGCAGCGTCGACAGGGGAATAGGCGAAAAACTGTTTTTT. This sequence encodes CASSVDRGIGEKLFF.

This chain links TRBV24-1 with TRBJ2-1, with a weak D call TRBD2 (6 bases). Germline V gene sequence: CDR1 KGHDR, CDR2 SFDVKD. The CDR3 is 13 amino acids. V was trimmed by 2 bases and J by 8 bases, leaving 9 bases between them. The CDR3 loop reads CATSDWEAHEQFF. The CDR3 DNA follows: TGTGCCACCAGTGATTGGGAGGCCCATGAGCAGTTCTTC.

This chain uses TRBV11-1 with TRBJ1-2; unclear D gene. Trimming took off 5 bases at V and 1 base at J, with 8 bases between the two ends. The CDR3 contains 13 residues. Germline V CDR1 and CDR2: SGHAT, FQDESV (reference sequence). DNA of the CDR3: TGTGCCAGCAGCGGCTCAGTTAACTATGGCTACACCTTC. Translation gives CASSGSVNYGYTF.